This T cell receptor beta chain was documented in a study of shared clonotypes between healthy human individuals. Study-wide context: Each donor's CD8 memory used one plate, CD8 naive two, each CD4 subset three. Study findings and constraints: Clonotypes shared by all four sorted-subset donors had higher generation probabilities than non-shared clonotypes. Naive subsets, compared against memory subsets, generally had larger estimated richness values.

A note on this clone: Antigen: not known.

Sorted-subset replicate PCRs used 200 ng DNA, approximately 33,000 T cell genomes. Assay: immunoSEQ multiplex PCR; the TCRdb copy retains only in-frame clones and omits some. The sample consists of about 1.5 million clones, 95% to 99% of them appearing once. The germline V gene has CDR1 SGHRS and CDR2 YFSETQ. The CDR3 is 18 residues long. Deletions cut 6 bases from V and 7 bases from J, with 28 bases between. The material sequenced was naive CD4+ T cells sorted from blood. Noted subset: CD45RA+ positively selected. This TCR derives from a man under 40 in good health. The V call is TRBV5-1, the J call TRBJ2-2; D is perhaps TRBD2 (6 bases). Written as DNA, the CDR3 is TGCGCCAGCAACCCCGGTGTGCTAGCGTGGAGTTATGTCGGGGAGCTGTTTTTT. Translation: CASNPGVLAWSYVGELFF.